This T cell receptor beta chain derives from a study of T-cell reconstitution after alpha-beta-depleted transplantation in children. The CDR3 length is 15 residues. V was clipped by 4 bases and J by 8 bases, with 17 bases between them. This clonotype was seen many times. Its specificity is not known. Study findings and constraints: For some patients, TCRbeta diversity was high at day 60 because of recipient T cells and thymic progenitors that survived. At one year after transplant, newly produced T cells mostly accounted for T-cell counts and diversity. The origin of alpha-beta T cells about two months after transplant was reportedly several hundred expanded graft clones.

Unique molecular identifiers tagged the TCRbeta library. TCRdb fed the PCR reads into MiXCR, producing one record per CDR3 protein. The repertoire holds over 200,000 distinct CDR3 sequences, with approximately 10% as singletons. This TCR came from a child less than two years old with acute myeloid leukemia, due to receive a stem cell transplant. The sample in question was PBMCs, obtained before TCRalphabeta/CD19-depleted stem cell transplant. The chain uses TRBV12-3 or TRBV12-4 and TRBJ1-4; D is unresolved. DNA of the CDR3: TGTGCCAGCAGTTCCTCCTCCAGTGATTGGGAAAAACTGTTTTTT. It codes for CASSSSSSDWEKLFF.